A selection of T cell receptor beta chains follows, all from one sample in a study of identical twins. MiXCR, applied by TCRdb to the 5' RACE reads, yields one record per CDR3 protein. The sample holds about 790,000 distinct CDR3 sequences, about 20% seen once. The sample was also linked to a second study, of T cells expressing NK-cell markers.

The sequencing sample was made of PBMCs. All receptors come from a woman between 18 and 29 years old in good health. Both conserved end residues are trimmed from each CDR3. Each record gives: J gene, V gene, CDR3 protein.

J: TRBJ1-6
V: TRBV20-1
CDR3: SARGTSSNSPLH

J: TRBJ2-2
V: TRBV2
CDR3: ASSEVLGPSTGELF

J: TRBJ2-2
V: TRBV5-1
CDR3: ASSRIQGGTGELF

J: TRBJ2-7
V: TRBV5-6
CDR3: ASSLVPSSYEQY

J: TRBJ2-5
V: TRBV6-1
CDR3: ASSEWPQETQY

J: TRBJ2-3
V: TRBV6-5
CDR3: ASSYLSSGSTDTQY

J: TRBJ2-5
V: TRBV14
CDR3: ASSRDLEETQY

J: TRBJ2-3
V: TRBV5-1
CDR3: ASSLDLQQDTQY

J: TRBJ2-1
V: TRBV4-3
CDR3: ASSRSLAGDKQF

J: TRBJ2-3
V: TRBV20-1
CDR3: SAGTIRSTDTQY

J: TRBJ2-2
V: TRBV7-2
CDR3: ASSLNQGGTGELF

J: TRBJ2-5
V: TRBV29-1
CDR3: SVSQGRGETQY

J: TRBJ1-5
V: TRBV19
CDR3: ASIADRASNQPQH

J: TRBJ1-2
V: TRBV4-2
CDR3: ASSRGDGGQGTYGYT

J: TRBJ2-2
V: TRBV27
CDR3: ASSRLAGDYTGELF

J: TRBJ1-2
V: TRBV6-1
CDR3: ASRPWDRGRYGYT

J: TRBJ2-2
V: TRBV6-1
CDR3: ASMGVNTGELF

J: TRBJ2-1
V: TRBV7-9
CDR3: ASSLGVARYNEQF

J: TRBJ2-2
V: TRBV12-5
CDR3: ASLTLNTGELF

J: TRBJ2-3
V: TRBV20-1
CDR3: SAHTGTDRGIGTQY

J: TRBJ2-3
V: TRBV2
CDR3: ASSPLGGGGTDTQY

J: TRBJ2-3
V: TRBV5-1
CDR3: ASSGRRGSGSDTQY

J: TRBJ2-3
V: TRBV5-1
CDR3: ASSARQGPDTQY

J: TRBJ2-6
V: TRBV11-2
CDR3: ASRPGSFFSGANVLT

J: TRBJ2-7
V: TRBV12-3/TRBV12-4
CDR3: ASSPGQGAFLSYEQY

J: TRBJ1-2
V: TRBV4-3
CDR3: ASSQDSAASYGYT

J: TRBJ2-3
V: TRBV7-8
CDR3: ASSLNPGGRTDTQY

J: TRBJ2-7
V: TRBV7-2
CDR3: ASSFPAGGRDEQY

J: TRBJ2-1
V: TRBV20-1
CDR3: SARSRSGSSYNEQF

J: TRBJ2-1
V: TRBV5-4
CDR3: AVVGVGPEQF

J: TRBJ2-1
V: TRBV29-1
CDR3: SVEGRVMGQF

J: TRBJ2-4
V: TRBV29-1
CDR3: SVEDRSKNIQY

J: TRBJ1-6
V: TRBV4-3
CDR3: ASSQDRGSPLH

J: TRBJ2-5
V: TRBV20-1
CDR3: SAREPATQETQY

J: TRBJ2-1
V: TRBV28
CDR3: ASNRRVSYNEQF